These T cell receptor beta chains were read from a single sample in a study of OX40 agonist ivuxolimab in advanced cancers. TCRdb's table, derived via immunoSEQ multiplex PCR, lists solely in-frame clones and lacks some. In the table there are about 71,000 clones, around 93% of which are singletons. Sequenced material: CD4+ or CD8+ T cells sorted from blood, taken in a trial of the OX40 agonist ivuxolimab. Receptors originate from an adult with an advanced solid tumor such as melanoma, head and neck, liver or kidney cancer. CDR3s include the opening cysteine and the closing phenylalanine or tryptophan. A D gene is named only where the DNA matches it firmly. Clone size is not always given. Where it is, it says once, few, many or a class for expanded clones.

j_call d_call clone_size v_call cdr3_aa cdr3_nt
TRBJ2-2 . . TRBV5-1 CASSPSGTAVAGELFF TGCGCCAGCAGCCCCTCCGGGACCGCCGTGGCCGGGGAGCTGTTTTTT
TRBJ1-2 TRBD1 once TRBV4-3 CASSLVSGGSANYGYTF TGCGCCAGCAGCCTTGTATCAGGGGGCTCAGCTAACTATGGCTACACCTTC
TRBJ2-7 . . TRBV29-1 CSVEDLAGGQYEQYF TGCAGCGTTGAAGATCTGGCGGGTGGACAGTACGAGCAGTACTTC
TRBJ2-6 . once TRBV7-9 CASRTTNEGANVLTF TGTGCCAGCAGAACAACTAACGAGGGGGCCAACGTCCTGACTTTC
TRBJ1-1 TRBD1 . TRBV5-4 CASSSGTGGTEAFF TGTGCCAGCAGCTCCGGGACAGGTGGGACTGAAGCTTTCTTT
TRBJ2-2 . . TRBV9 CASSVEPGPGDTGELFF TGTGCCAGCAGCGTAGAACCGGGGCCCGGGGACACCGGGGAGCTGTTTTTT
TRBJ2-1 TRBD2 . TRBV6-6 CASSYSVAGGNEQFF TGTGCCAGCAGTTACTCGGTAGCGGGAGGCAATGAGCAGTTCTTC
TRBJ2-1 TRBD1 . TRBV4-3 CASSQGTGRWNEQFF TGCGCCAGCAGCCAAGGGACAGGGAGGTGGAATGAGCAGTTCTTC
TRBJ2-3 . . TRBV14 CASSQVYSRDTQYF TGTGCCAGCAGCCAAGTTTATAGTAGAGATACGCAGTATTTT
TRBJ2-7 TRBD1 . TRBV4-1 CASSQEPLGQGYPYEQYF TGCGCCAGCAGCCAAGAGCCTTTGGGACAGGGGTACCCCTACGAGCAGTACTTC
TRBJ2-1 TRBD2 . TRBV9 CASSPGLAVAPEQFF TGTGCCAGCAGCCCTGGTCTAGCGGTCGCGCCTGAGCAGTTCTTC
TRBJ2-7 TRBD1 . TRBV4-1 CASSRRKGDRDYEQYF TGCGCCAGCAGCCGAAGAAAGGGGGACAGGGATTACGAGCAGTACTTC
TRBJ2-1 TRBD1 . TRBV5-6 CASSSNAGQVRINEQFF TGTGCCAGCAGCTCGAACGCGGGACAGGTTCGGATAAATGAGCAGTTCTTC
TRBJ2-4 . once TRBV9 CASSQGGLAKNIQYF TGTGCCAGCAGTCAGGGGGGATTAGCCAAAAACATTCAGTACTTC
TRBJ2-5 . . TRBV5-5 CASSPAAAVYQETQYF TGTGCCAGCAGCCCCGCGGCGGCGGTGTACCAAGAGACCCAGTACTTC
TRBJ2-7 . . TRBV12-5 CASGFNEQYF TGTGCTAGTGGTTTCAACGAGCAGTACTTC
TRBJ1-1 . . TRBV7-3 CASSLSEGFEAFF TGTGCCAGCAGCTTATCTGAGGGTTTCGAAGCTTTCTTT
TRBJ2-5 . . TRBV11-3 CASSNSGAPQETQYF TGTGCCAGCAGTAATAGTGGGGCTCCACAAGAGACCCAGTACTTC
TRBJ2-7 . . TRBV11-1 CASSAEDTWGSYEQYF TGTGCCAGCAGCGCCGAAGATACCTGGGGCTCCTACGAGCAGTACTTC
TRBJ2-5 TRBD2 once TRBV11-3 CASSSASGRRETQYF TGTGCCAGCAGCTCCGCTAGCGGGAGGCGAGAGACCCAGTACTTC
TRBJ2-7 . . TRBV7-2 CASSLVGGVTYEQYF TGTGCCAGCAGCTTAGTTGGCGGGGTGACCTACGAGCAGTACTTC
TRBJ1-1 . . TRBV13 CASSLASGNLNTEAFF TGTGCCAGCAGCTTAGCCTCTGGGAACTTGAACACTGAAGCTTTCTTT
TRBJ2-5 . . TRBV7-6 CASSFAGGETQYF TGTGCCAGCAGCTTCGCGGGTGGGGAGACCCAGTACTTC
TRBJ1-4 TRBD1 . TRBV7-9 CASSDQDREGEKLFF TGTGCCAGCAGCGACCAGGACAGGGAAGGTGAAAAACTGTTTTTT
TRBJ2-7 . . TRBV9 CASSEGSGTATYEQYF TGTGCCAGCAGCGAGGGATCCGGGACGGCGACCTACGAGCAGTACTTC
TRBJ2-3 TRBD2 once TRBV4-1 CASSQVAGPSSSDTQYF TGCGCCAGCAGCCAAGTAGCGGGACCCAGTTCTTCAGATACGCAGTATTTT
TRBJ2-3 . . TRBV7-2 CASSLSGTDTQYF TGTGCCAGCAGCTTAAGCGGCACAGATACGCAGTATTTT
TRBJ2-7 TRBD2 . TRBV7-8 CASSLAGLADVYEQYF TGTGCCAGCAGCTTAGCGGGGCTAGCGGACGTGTACGAGCAGTACTTC
TRBJ2-1 TRBD2 . TRBV9 CASSLRGLAEYNEQFF TGTGCCAGCAGCTTAAGGGGACTAGCGGAATACAATGAGCAGTTCTTC
TRBJ2-1 . . TRBV30 CAWTGLPFDTDYNEQFF TGTGCCTGGACCGGTCTCCCTTTTGACACTGACTACAATGAGCAGTTCTTC
TRBJ2-7 TRBD2 . TRBV6-1 CASSVLAGEFYEQYF TGTGCCAGCAGTGTGCTAGCGGGAGAGTTCTACGAGCAGTACTTC
TRBJ2-7 TRBD1 . TRBV7-9 CASSRPTGGNYEQYF TGTGCCAGCAGCCGACCGACAGGGGGTAATTACGAGCAGTACTTC
TRBJ1-1 TRBD1 . TRBV6-5 CASRSQGITEAFF TGTGCCAGCAGGTCACAGGGGATCACTGAAGCTTTCTTT
TRBJ2-2 TRBD2 . TRBV10-3 CAISSGTLTGELFF TGTGCCATTAGTAGCGGGACCCTAACCGGGGAGCTGTTTTTT
TRBJ2-7 TRBD2 . TRBV4-3 CASSQERRERKYF TGCGCCAGCAGCCAAGAGAGGCGGGAGAGGAAATACTTC
TRBJ1-1 . . TRBV12-5 CASGLGNTEAFF TGTGCTAGTGGCCTAGGGAACACTGAAGCTTTCTTT
TRBJ2-1 . . TRBV11-2 CASSPPSGNEQFF TGTGCCAGCAGCCCCCCCTCAGGCAATGAGCAGTTCTTC
TRBJ2-7 . . TRBV14 CASSQLLRKYYEQYF TGTGCCAGCAGCCAATTGCTCCGGAAGTACTACGAGCAGTACTTC
TRBJ2-3 TRBD1 . TRBV2 CAIRDRVLPDTQYF TGTGCCATACGGGACAGGGTACTCCCAGATACGCAGTATTTT
TRBJ2-3 . . TRBV4-2 CASSHPRTKPTDTQYF TGTGCCAGCAGCCACCCCAGGACTAAGCCCACAGATACGCAGTATTTT
TRBJ1-2 . . TRBV28 CASRSPGTNGYTF TGTGCCAGCAGATCTCCCGGGACAAATGGCTACACCTTC
TRBJ2-7 . . TRBV27 CASSYMGGSYEQYF TGTGCCAGCAGTTATATGGGAGGTTCCTACGAGCAGTACTTC
TRBJ2-3 TRBD1 . TRBV5-1 CASSPGQGLDTQYF TGCGCCAGCAGCCCAGGACAGGGGCTAGATACGCAGTATTTT
TRBJ2-2 . . TRBV9 CASSVVSGVGSTGELFF TGTGCCAGCAGCGTAGTTTCAGGGGTTGGAAGCACCGGGGAGCTGTTTTTT
TRBJ1-1 . . TRBV7-9 CASSLRGAVTEAFF TGTGCCAGCAGCTTAAGGGGGGCCGTAACTGAAGCTTTCTTT
TRBJ2-5 . . TRBV27 CASSLSAGLETQYF TGTGCCAGCAGTTTATCTGCAGGGCTTGAGACCCAGTACTTC
TRBJ1-1 TRBD1 . TRBV5-4 CASRQTDRGTEAFF TGTGCCAGCAGACAAACGGACAGGGGGACTGAAGCTTTCTTT
TRBJ2-3 TRBD2 . TRBV28 CASSRDPSGTSDTQYF TGTGCCAGCAGTAGAGACCCGAGCGGGACGTCAGATACGCAGTATTTT
TRBJ2-3 . few TRBV5-4 CASSLGGFSDTQYF TGTGCCAGCAGCTTAGGAGGATTTTCAGATACGCAGTATTTT
TRBJ1-5 . . TRBV7-9 CASSLVVGSTNQPQHF TGTGCCAGCAGCCTCGTGGTGGGGTCTACAAATCAGCCCCAGCATTTT
TRBJ2-7 . . TRBV5-8 CASSRGDSSYEQYF TGTGCCAGCAGCAGAGGGGACTCTTCCTACGAGCAGTACTTC
TRBJ2-3 TRBD2 . TRBV19 CATRETAGDTDTQYF TGTGCCACAAGGGAAACGGCGGGGGACACAGATACGCAGTATTTT
TRBJ2-7 TRBD1 . TRBV28 CASSSITGVVDDEQYF TGTGCCAGCAGTTCCATCACAGGGGTGGTTGATGACGAGCAGTACTTC
TRBJ2-4 TRBD2 . TRBV4-3 CASSQDWGTSENIQYF TGCGCCAGCAGCCAAGATTGGGGGACTAGCGAAAACATTCAGTACTTC